This T cell receptor (beta chain) was identified in a study of patients and donors after allogeneic stem cell transplantation (dated by TCRdb to the early 2020s). To prepare the library, RT-PCR was applied. Data came from a NextSeq 550. TCRdb handled the public reads itself, with Q25 trimming in fastp and clone calling in MiXCR, and kept productive beta chains. Each CDR3 protein appears once, grouped with its most common genes and DNA. Recorded for this sample are about 74,000 distinct CDR3 sequences; 26% of them occurred a single time. Clones ranked in the top ten supply about 30% of the sample. The germline V gene (reference sequence) supplies CDR1 DFQATT and CDR2 SNEGSKA. The CDR3 contains 11 residues, cysteine and phenylalanine counted. Left in the record is the CDR3 DNA by itself, 33 bases read in frame from the first base. Trimming costs V 3 bases and J 6 bases, and their ends lie 7 bases apart.

With regard to this clonotype: Its antigen remains unidentified. Nothing much larger sits one base from this clone, and base qualities are not available.

This TCR was sampled from a human donor who was either an allogeneic HSCT recipient or a stem cell or donor lymphocyte infusion donor (not recorded which). It is not recorded whose cells these are; they may come from a transplant donor. Sample: blood, either unsorted or a sorted T cell fraction (not recorded which). The chain links TRBV20-1 with TRBJ2-3; no D gene is confidently identified. The bases are TGCAGTGCTAGGACGAGTGATACGCAGTATTTT. This codes for CSARTSDTQYF.